The clone carrying this TCR beta chain has only one observation. In germline, CDR1 is SGHTA, CDR2 FQGNSA. V shed 5 bases and J shed 2 bases, with 12 bases lying between them. The CDR3 consists of 14 residues. The sample is drawn from a study of long-term antiretroviral therapy in people with HIV. The run of the v3.0 immunoSEQ assay was at survey level. Clones were sequenced by immunoSEQ multiplex PCR, and TCRdb holds only the in-frame ones, with some missing. In the table there are roughly 28,000 clones, 82% of which are singletons. At minimum, one pre-ART and two post-ART PBMC samples were obtained from each donor.

The sequence derives from a man between 50 and 59 years old with HIV. V is TRBV7-2 and J is TRBJ1-2; D perhaps matches TRBD1 (6 bases). This specimen was unsorted PBMCs, taken 2.9 years after starting antiretroviral therapy. The CDR3 DNA is TGTGCCAGCAGCCAATTCGACAGGAACTATGGCTACACCTTC. It encodes CASSQFDRNYGYTF.